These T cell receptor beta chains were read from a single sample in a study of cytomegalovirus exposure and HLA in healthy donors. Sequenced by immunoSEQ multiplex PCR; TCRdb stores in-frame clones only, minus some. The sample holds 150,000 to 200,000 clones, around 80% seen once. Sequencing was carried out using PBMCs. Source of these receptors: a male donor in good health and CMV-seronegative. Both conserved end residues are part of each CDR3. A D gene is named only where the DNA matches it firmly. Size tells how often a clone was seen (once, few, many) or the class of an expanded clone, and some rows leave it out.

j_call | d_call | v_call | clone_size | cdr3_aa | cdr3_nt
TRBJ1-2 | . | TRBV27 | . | CASSLARVGNYGYTF | TGTGCCAGCAGTTTGGCCAGGGTGGGTAACTATGGCTACACCTTC
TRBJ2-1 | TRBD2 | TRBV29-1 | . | CSAGSGGNEQFF | TGCAGCGCTGGGTCGGGAGGGAATGAGCAGTTCTTC
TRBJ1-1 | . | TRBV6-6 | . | CASKLAEGSTEAFF | TGTGCCAGCAAACTCGCAGAGGGTAGCACTGAAGCTTTCTTT
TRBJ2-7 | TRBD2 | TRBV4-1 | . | CASSQGGLAGNYEQYF | TGCGCCAGCAGCCAAGGTGGACTAGCGGGGAACTACGAGCAGTACTTC
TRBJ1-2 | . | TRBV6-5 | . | CASRSSGDNYGYTF | TGTGCCAGCAGGTCGTCGGGTGATAACTATGGCTACACCTTC
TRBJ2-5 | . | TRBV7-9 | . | CASSLGDYQETQYF | TGTGCCAGCAGCTTAGGGGACTACCAAGAGACCCAGTACTTC
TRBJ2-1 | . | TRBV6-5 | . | CASTQGYEQFF | TGTGCCAGCACCCAGGGTTATGAGCAGTTCTTC
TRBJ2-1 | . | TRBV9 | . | CASSPQGSPYNEQFF | TGTGCCAGCAGCCCACAGGGAAGTCCCTACAATGAGCAGTTCTTC
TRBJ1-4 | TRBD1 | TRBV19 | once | CASSIDRVEKLFF | TGTGCCAGTAGTATCGACAGGGTGGAAAAACTGTTTTTT
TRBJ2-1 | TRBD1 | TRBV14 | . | CASSQAGTGGNEQFF | TGTGCCAGCAGCCAAGCTGGGACAGGGGGAAATGAGCAGTTCTTC
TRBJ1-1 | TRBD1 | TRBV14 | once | CASSQDEGRGNEAFF | TGTGCCAGCAGCCAAGATGAGGGCAGGGGGAATGAAGCTTTCTTT
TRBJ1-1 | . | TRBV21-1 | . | CASSKVDRGTLEAFF | TGTGCCAGCAGCAAAGTTGACAGAGGGACTCTTGAAGCTTTCTTT
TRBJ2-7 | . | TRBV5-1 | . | CASSLERTVYEQYF | TGCGCCAGCAGCTTGGAACGGACAGTCTACGAGCAGTACTTC
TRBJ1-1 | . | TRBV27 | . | CASSPLPVGGTVGEAFF | TGTGCCAGCAGTCCCTTACCCGTGGGGGGGACGGTCGGTGAAGCTTTCTTT
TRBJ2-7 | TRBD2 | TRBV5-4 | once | CASSWGRETYEQYF | TGTGCCAGCAGCTGGGGGAGGGAAACCTACGAGCAGTACTTC
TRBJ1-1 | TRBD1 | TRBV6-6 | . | CASSSTDRGDPTEAFF | TGTGCCAGCAGTTCCACCGACAGGGGGGATCCCACTGAAGCTTTCTTT
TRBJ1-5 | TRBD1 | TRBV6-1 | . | CASRASGGNQPQHF | TGTGCCAGCAGGGCCTCAGGGGGCAACCAGCCCCAGCATTTT
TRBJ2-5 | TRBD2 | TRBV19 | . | CASSGLAGGQETQYF | TGTGCCAGTAGTGGGTTAGCGGGGGGCCAAGAGACCCAGTACTTC
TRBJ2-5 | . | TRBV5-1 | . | CASSPPPQETQYF | TGCGCCAGCAGCCCCCCTCCTCAAGAGACCCAGTACTTC
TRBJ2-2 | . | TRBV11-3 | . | CASKKHANTGELFF | TGTGCCAGCAAAAAGCATGCGAACACCGGGGAGCTGTTTTTT
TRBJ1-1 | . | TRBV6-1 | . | CASQDRSTEAFF | TGTGCCAGCCAGGACAGATCCACTGAAGCTTTCTTT
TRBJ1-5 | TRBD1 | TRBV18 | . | CASSFDRGSGQPQHF | TGTGCCAGCTCTTTCGACAGGGGGAGTGGACAGCCCCAGCATTTT
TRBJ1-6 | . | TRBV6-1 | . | CATESREDSPLHF | TGTGCCACCGAGTCCAGGGAGGATTCACCCCTCCACTTT
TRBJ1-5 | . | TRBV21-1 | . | CASSNEDQPQHF | TGTGCCAGCAGCAACGAGGATCAGCCCCAGCATTTT
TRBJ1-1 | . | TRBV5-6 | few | CASSPDIYTEAFF | TGTGCCAGCAGCCCAGACATCTACACTGAAGCTTTCTTT
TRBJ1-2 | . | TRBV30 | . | CAWSRDSNYGYTF | TGTGCCTGGAGCAGGGATTCTAACTATGGCTACACCTTC
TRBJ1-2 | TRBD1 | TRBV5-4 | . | CASSLVSRLQGAYGYTF | TGTGCCAGCAGCTTGGTCTCCCGGCTACAGGGGGCGTATGGCTACACCTTC
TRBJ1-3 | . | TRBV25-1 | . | CASSGLGRGDGNTIYF | TGTGCCAGCAGTGGACTCGGACGGGGTGATGGAAACACCATATATTTT
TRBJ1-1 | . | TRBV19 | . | CASSVVATANTEAFF | TGTGCCAGTTCGGTGGTCGCGACAGCAAACACTGAAGCTTTCTTT
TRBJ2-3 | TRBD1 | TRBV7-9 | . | CASSDRDRVGGTSTDTQYF | TGTGCCAGCAGCGACCGGGACAGGGTCGGGGGAACTAGCACAGATACGCAGTATTTT
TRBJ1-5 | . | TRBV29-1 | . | CSVVVGGEVNF | TGCAGCGTTGTAGTAGGGGGGGAGGTAAACTTT
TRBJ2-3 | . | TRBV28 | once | CASSMPAGSTDTQYF | TGTGCCAGCAGTATGCCCGCGGGGAGCACAGATACGCAGTATTTT
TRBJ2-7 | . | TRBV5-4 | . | CASSFLSYEQYF | TGTGCCAGCAGCTTCCTCTCCTACGAGCAGTACTTC
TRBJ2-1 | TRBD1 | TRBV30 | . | CASSRDRYNEQFF | TGTGCCTCCTCCCGGGACAGATACAATGAGCAGTTCTTC
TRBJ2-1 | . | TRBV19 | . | CASPYSTVSEQFF | TGTGCCAGTCCCTACTCGACAGTCTCTGAGCAGTTCTTC
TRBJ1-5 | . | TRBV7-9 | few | CASSLHSSNQPQHF | TGTGCCAGCAGCCTCCATAGTAGCAATCAGCCCCAGCATTTT
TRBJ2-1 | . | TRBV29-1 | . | CSVARQALSYNEQFF | TGCAGCGTTGCTCGACAGGCCCTCTCCTACAATGAGCAGTTCTTC
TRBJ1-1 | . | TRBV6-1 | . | CASSGRPTRGEAFF | TGTGCCAGCAGTGGTCGACCGACCCGGGGTGAAGCTTTCTTT
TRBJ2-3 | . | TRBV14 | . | CASSQWSATDTQYF | TGTGCCAGCAGCCAATGGAGCGCCACAGATACGCAGTATTTT
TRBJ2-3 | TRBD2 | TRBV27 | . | CASARGGGAGDTQYF | TGTGCCAGCGCCCGTGGCGGGGGGGCTGGAGATACGCAGTATTTT
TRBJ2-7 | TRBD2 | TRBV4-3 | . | CASSHRGGSYEQYF | TGCGCCAGCAGCCATCGCGGGGGCTCCTACGAGCAGTACTTC
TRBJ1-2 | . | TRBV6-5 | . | CASRNQGLYGYTF | TGTGCCAGCAGAAATCAGGGACTCTATGGCTACACCTTC
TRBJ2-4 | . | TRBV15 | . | CATSSEQGRGNIQYF | TGTGCCACCAGCAGTGAACAGGGACGGGGTAACATTCAGTACTTC
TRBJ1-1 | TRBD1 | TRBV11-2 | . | CASSEEQGAEAFF | TGTGCCAGCAGCGAGGAACAGGGGGCTGAAGCTTTCTTT
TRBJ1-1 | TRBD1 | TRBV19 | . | CASSIIGTANTEAFF | TGTGCCAGTAGTATAATAGGGACAGCGAACACTGAAGCTTTCTTT
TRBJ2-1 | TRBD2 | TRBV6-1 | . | CASSGGLAGGTAYNEQFF | TGTGCCAGCAGTGGGGGACTAGCGGGGGGTACCGCCTACAATGAGCAGTTCTTC
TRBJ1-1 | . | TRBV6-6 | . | CASSYSSGLSTEAFF | TGTGCCAGCAGTTACTCCTCGGGGTTGAGCACTGAAGCTTTCTTT
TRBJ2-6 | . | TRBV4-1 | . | CASSQVWLYSGANVLTF | TGCGCCAGCAGCCAAGTTTGGTTGTACTCCGGGGCCAACGTCCTGACTTTC
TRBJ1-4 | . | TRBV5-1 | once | CASSLALRTPRSEKLFF | TGCGCCAGCAGCTTGGCCCTCCGGACACCACGGAGTGAAAAACTGTTTTTT
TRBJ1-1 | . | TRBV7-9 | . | CASLSRANTEAFF | TGTGCCAGCCTGAGCAGGGCTAACACTGAAGCTTTCTTT
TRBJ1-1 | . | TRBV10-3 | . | CAISGSPGATEAFF | TGTGCCATCAGTGGATCGCCAGGGGCCACTGAAGCTTTCTTT
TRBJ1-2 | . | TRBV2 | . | CASRRGKTNYGYTF | TGTGCCAGCAGAAGGGGCAAGACTAACTATGGCTACACCTTC
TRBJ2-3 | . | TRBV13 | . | CASSLRSGTDTQYF | TGTGCCAGCAGCTTACGTAGCGGCACAGATACGCAGTATTTT
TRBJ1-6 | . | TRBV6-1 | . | CASSFLYNSPLHF | TGTGCCAGCAGTTTTCTCTATAATTCACCCCTCCACTTT
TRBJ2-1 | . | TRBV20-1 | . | CSATDYVQFF | TGCAGTGCTACCGACTACGTGCAGTTCTTC
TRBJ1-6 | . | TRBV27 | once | CASSPLGEGPGGSPLHF | TGTGCCAGCAGCCCCCTGGGGGAGGGGCCCGGCGGTTCACCCCTCCACTTT
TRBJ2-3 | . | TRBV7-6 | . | CASSLGEDTQYF | TGTGCCAGCAGCCTAGGAGAAGATACGCAGTATTTT
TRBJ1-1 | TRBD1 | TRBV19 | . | CASSSQTGTGTNTEAFF | TGTGCCAGTAGTTCCCAAACCGGGACAGGGACGAACACTGAAGCTTTCTTT
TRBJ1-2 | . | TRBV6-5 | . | CASSYVGTRGGYTF | TGTGCCAGCAGTTACGTTGGCACCCGGGGGGGCTACACCTTC
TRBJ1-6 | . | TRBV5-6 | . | CASSMSYNSPLHF | TGTGCCAGCAGTATGTCCTATAATTCACCCCTCCACTTT